These T cell receptor beta chains were read from a single sample in a study of blood T cell repertoires in COVID-19. Clones were read by immunoSEQ multiplex PCR, and TCRdb kept only the in-frame ones, dropping some. The sample holds hundreds of thousands of clones, around 91% seen once. The specimen was peripheral blood. The origin of the receptors is a young woman who had recovered from COVID-19. CDR3s include the opening cysteine and the closing phenylalanine or tryptophan. D genes are given only for firm matches.

j_call: TRBJ1-2
d_call: .
v_call: TRBV5-6
cdr3_aa: CASSFAQAFYGYTF
cdr3_nt: TGTGCCAGCAGCTTTGCACAGGCCTTCTATGGCTACACCTTC

j_call: TRBJ1-1
d_call: TRBD1
v_call: TRBV11-2
cdr3_aa: CASSLGRGTEAFF
cdr3_nt: TGTGCCAGCAGCTTAGGCAGGGGGACTGAAGCTTTCTTT

j_call: TRBJ2-1
d_call: TRBD2
v_call: TRBV29-1
cdr3_aa: CSVQEPGLAANEQFF
cdr3_nt: TGCAGCGTGCAAGAACCGGGACTAGCGGCCAATGAGCAGTTCTTC

j_call: TRBJ1-2
d_call: .
v_call: TRBV29-1
cdr3_aa: CSVGGLRPPSYGYTF
cdr3_nt: TGCAGCGTTGGGGGACTCAGACCCCCTAGCTATGGCTACACCTTC

j_call: TRBJ1-4
d_call: .
v_call: TRBV28
cdr3_aa: CASSLGWRSGEKLFF
cdr3_nt: TGTGCCAGCAGTTTAGGCTGGAGGTCCGGTGAAAAACTGTTTTTT

j_call: TRBJ1-2
d_call: TRBD1
v_call: TRBV4-3
cdr3_aa: CASSPGTGGRYGYTF
cdr3_nt: TGCGCCAGCAGCCCTGGGACAGGGGGTCGGTATGGCTACACCTTC

j_call: TRBJ1-5
d_call: TRBD1
v_call: TRBV19
cdr3_aa: CASSSRGDRGGQPQHF
cdr3_nt: TGTGCCAGTAGTTCGAGGGGGGACAGGGGTGGACAGCCCCAGCATTTT

j_call: TRBJ2-4
d_call: .
v_call: TRBV7-2
cdr3_aa: CASSPGGTKNIQYF
cdr3_nt: TGTGCCAGCAGCCCAGGAGGGACCAAAAACATTCAGTACTTC

j_call: TRBJ2-1
d_call: TRBD2
v_call: TRBV7-9
cdr3_aa: CASSSFRGGDNEQFF
cdr3_nt: TGTGCCAGCAGCTCCTTTCGCGGGGGTGACAATGAGCAGTTCTTC

j_call: TRBJ1-2
d_call: .
v_call: TRBV7-2
cdr3_aa: CASSLIAGVAYGYTF
cdr3_nt: TGTGCCAGCAGCTTAATCGCGGGAGTTGCCTATGGCTACACCTTC

j_call: TRBJ2-1
d_call: TRBD2
v_call: TRBV6-2/TRBV6-3
cdr3_aa: CASSQSRGEGKQFF
cdr3_nt: TGTGCCAGCAGTCAGTCTCGGGGGGAAGGGAAGCAGTTCTTC

j_call: TRBJ1-2
d_call: TRBD1
v_call: TRBV5-8
cdr3_aa: CASSSGTDSNYGYTF
cdr3_nt: TGTGCCAGCAGCTCGGGGACAGATAGCAACTATGGCTACACCTTC